The 23 T cell receptor beta chains below come from one sample, sequenced in a study of identical twins. TCRdb re-analysed the 5' RACE reads in MiXCR, keeping a single row per CDR3 protein. The sample includes 1.5 million to 2 million distinct CDR3 sequences, about 31% of them seen just once. Sequences were obtained from cord blood. The receptors were sampled from a newborn girl in good health.

About this clonotype: One end of the junction varies from germline; a read error may be responsible. This chain links TRBV7-2 with TRBJ2-1; 12 nucleotides match TRBD2. The length of the CDR3 is 14 residues. Per germline, CDR1 SGHTA and CDR2 FQGNSA. Here the CDR3 reads CATSSGGAYNGQFF. The CDR3 region has the DNA TGTGCCACGTCTAGCGGGGGGGCCTACAATGGGCAGTTCTTC.

Note on this clonotype: No conserved phenylalanine or tryptophan ends this CDR3, so it is likely a read error. The V gene is TRBV6-1, the J gene TRBJ1-2; D is possibly TRBD1 (6 bases). Trimming cost V 3 bases and J 2 bases, with 13 bases left between them. CDR3 length: 15 residues. The germline V gene has CDR1 MNHNS and CDR2 SASEGT. The CDR3, as DNA: TGTGCCAGCAGTGAGACGCTGCAGGGGAACTATGGCTACACCATC. It encodes CASSETLQGNYGYTI.

V and J are TRBV3-1 and TRBJ1-5; weak D call: TRBD1 (5 bases). The CDR3 totals 15 residues. V dropped 5 bases and J dropped 3 bases, with 14 bases sitting between them. Germline CDR1 and CDR2: LGHDT and YNNKEL (reference sequence). CDR3 nucleotide sequence: TGTGCCAGCAGCACCGGGAGGGGTTACAATCAGCCCCAGCATTTT. Translating gives CASSTGRGYNQPQHF.

The chain is built from TRBV28 and TRBJ2-2, with 7 bases that match TRBD1. Germline values: CDR1 MDHEN, CDR2 SYDVKM. The V and J ends lost 7 bases and 3 bases, in that order; junction bases with no gene match: 8. The CDR3 extends over 15 amino acids. CDR3 amino acids: CASTLRQGDTGELFF. The CDR3 DNA follows: TGTGCCAGCACTCTCCGACAGGGTGACACCGGGGAGCTGTTTTTT. The full variable domain, with the rest looked up from reference TRBV28 and TRBJ2-2, is DVKVTQSSRYLVKRTGEKVFLECVQDMDHENMFWYRQDPGLGLRLIYFSYDVKMKEKGDIPEGYSVSREKKERFSLILESASTNQTSMYLCASTLRQGDTGELFFGEGSRLTVL.

The sample holds a few counts of this clonotype. This sequence joins TRBV18 and TRBJ2-4; 7 nucleotides match TRBD1. From germline, CDR1 is KGHSH and CDR2 LQKENI. The CDR3 is 18 residues long. J gave up 1 base and V 3 bases, and 12 bases lay outside the gene matches. CDR3 nucleotides: TGTGCCAGCTCACCTTTAGTCAGGGGGATGACGGCCAAAAACATTCAGTACTTC. Residues: CASSPLVRGMTAKNIQYF.

The chain couples TRBV4-2 to TRBJ2-2, with TRBD2 matching over 8 bases. The CDR3 is 19 amino acids. Germline V gives CDR1 LGHNA, CDR2 YNFKEQ. V shed 0 bases and J 7 bases; nucleotides not matched to a gene: 16. The CDR3 sequence is CASSQDGWTGGNLGGELFF. The CDR3 DNA is TGTGCCAGCAGCCAAGATGGGTGGACGGGGGGGAACTTAGGCGGGGAGCTGTTTTTT.

V usage is TRBV27 and J usage is TRBJ2-3, with D possibly being TRBD1 (6 bases). Per the germline V gene, CDR1 is MNHEY and CDR2 is SMNVEV (reference sequence). The length of the CDR3 is 15 residues. The ends were cut back, 4 bases at V and 1 base at J, with 12 bases in the middle. The CDR3 sequence: CASSYRDTRTDTQYF. CDR3 bases: TGTGCCAGCAGTTATCGGGACACTCGCACAGATACGCAGTATTTT.

The V gene is TRBV10-2, the J gene TRBJ2-3; D uncertain. The CDR3 has 14 amino acids. V was clipped by 6 bases and J by 6 bases, with 16 bases between them. CDR1 and CDR2 from the germline V gene are WSHSY and SAAADI. The CDR3: CASRKLLLGDTQYF. The CDR3, as DNA: TGCGCCAGCAGGAAGTTGCTCCTTGGGGATACGCAGTATTTT.

The chain has TRBV5-4 and TRBJ2-3; perhaps TRBD2 as D (6 bases). Germline-derived CDR1 and CDR2 are SGHNT and YYREEE (reference sequence). With 1 base removed from V and 7 bases from J, the gap between germline ends came to 16 bases. The CDR3 consists of 15 residues. The CDR3 coding sequence is TGTGCCAGCAGCTTGAAGAGTGGGGAGGTATATACGCAGTATTTT. Translation: CASSLKSGEVYTQYF.

This clonotype was detected a few times. V gene TRBV5-1 combines with J gene TRBJ2-1; D possibly corresponds to TRBD2 (6 bases). The CDR3 is 15 amino acids. V shed 0 bases and J shed 10 bases, with 17 bases lying between them. The germline gives CDR1 SGHRS, CDR2 YFSETQ. As DNA, the CDR3 is TGCGCCAGCAGCTTGGTTTCGGGAGTAGCAGGGGAGCAGTTCTTC. Its protein product is CASSLVSGVAGEQFF.

This clonotype was seen a few times. The J gene is TRBJ1-2, the V gene TRBV9; D possibly corresponds to TRBD1 (5 bases). The V gene lost 3 bases and the J gene lost 2 bases, with 20 bases spanning the gap. Germline V lookup: CDR1 SGDLS, CDR2 YYNGEE. The CDR3 loop spans 17 amino acids. The CDR3 DNA is TGTGCCAGCAGCGCACAACCCCGGACAAGACTCAACTATGGCTACACCTTC. As protein: CASSAQPRTRLNYGYTF.

The genes are TRBV28 and TRBJ2-2; 8 bases agree with TRBD2. V was clipped by 4 bases and J by 3 bases; unmatched bases: 7. This CDR3 spans 16 amino acids. From germline, CDR1 is MDHEN and CDR2 SYDVKM. CDR3 sequence reads: CASSYRTSFYTGELFF. CDR3 DNA sequence: TGTGCCAGCAGTTATAGGACTAGCTTTTACACCGGGGAGCTGTTTTTT.

A note on this clonotype: Germline and junction disagree at one end, which may indicate a read error. The chain employs TRBV5-5 and TRBJ2-3; 9 bases match TRBD1. Germline V gene lookup returns CDR1 SGHKS and CDR2 YYEKEE (reference sequence). The CDR3 is 15 amino acids. This CDR3 reads CASSPGTGSTDTQNF. The CDR3 coding sequence is TGTGCCAGCAGCCCCGGGACAGGGAGCACAGATACGCAGAATTTT.

The genes are TRBV7-8 and TRBJ2-4, with 9 bases aligning to TRBD1. Near its end, the DNA agrees better with TRBJ2-7, so the J call may be wrong. The CDR3 spans 17 residues. Per germline, CDR1 SGHVS and CDR2 FQNEAQ. Written as DNA, the CDR3 is TGTGCCAGCAGCTTAGCGCAGAGACAGGGGGAAGGATACGAGCAGTACTTC. It yields the protein CASSLAQRQGEGYEQYF.

The chain has TRBV6-4 and TRBJ2-2; tentatively, D is TRBD1 (6 bases). The CDR3 is 15 amino acids. The germline CDR1 and CDR2 sequences are MRHNA and SNTAGT. Trimming removed 3 bases from V and 0 bases from J, with 8 bases in between. The CDR3 protein is CASSEQGTNTGELFF. In DNA form, the CDR3 reads TGTGCCAGCAGTGAACAGGGTACGAACACCGGGGAGCTGTTTTTT.

The rearrangement joins TRBV28 to TRBJ2-3; D may be TRBD1 or TRBD2 (5 bases each). Per the germline V gene, CDR1 is MDHEN and CDR2 is SYDVKM. The CDR3 is made up of 14 amino acids. Trimming shortened V by 2 bases and J by 5 bases, and 11 bases separated the two germline ends. CDR3 bases: TGTGCCAGCAGTTTAAAGGGGAGCGGAGATACGCAGTATTTT. Its translation: CASSLKGSGDTQYF. Based on the CDR3 plus reference TRBV28 and TRBJ2-3, the full variable domain is DVKVTQSSRYLVKRTGEKVFLECVQDMDHENMFWYRQDPGLGLRLIYFSYDVKMKEKGDIPEGYSVSREKKERFSLILESASTNQTSMYLCASSLKGSGDTQYFGPGTRLTVL.

This clonotype was recorded only once. One junction end does not reproduce the germline sequence, and a read error may be involved. The V call is TRBV30, the J call TRBJ2-1, with D maybe TRBD2 (7 bases). The CDR3 sequence is 13 residues long. Germline V CDR1 and CDR2: GTSNPN, SVGIG (reference sequence). CDR3 in DNA: TGTGCCTGGAGGCGCGGGGGCTACAGTGAGCAGTTCTTC. This encodes CAWRRGGYSEQFF. Together with reference TRBV30 and TRBJ2-1, the CDR3 gives the full variable domain: SQTIHQWPATLVQPVGSPLSLECTVEGTSNPNLYWYRQAAGRGLQLLFYSVGIGQISSEVPQNLSASRPQDRQFILSSKKLLLSDSGFYLCAWRRGGYSEQFFGPGTRLTVL.

The chain links TRBV12-3 or TRBV12-4 to TRBJ2-7; possibly TRBD1 for D (5 bases). Trimming cost V 2 bases and J 6 bases, with 14 bases left between them. This CDR3 comprises 14 residues. The CDR3 DNA follows: TGTGCCAGCAGTTTACCTGCAGGGTCGGGCGAGCAGTACTTC. Encoded protein: CASSLPAGSGEQYF.

This clonotype was seen a handful of times. The chain links TRBV6-5 to TRBJ2-7; a possible D gene is TRBD1 (5 bases). The CDR3 has 15 amino acids. From germline, CDR1 is MNHEY and CDR2 SVGAGI. V lost 2 bases and J lost 0, with 11 bases in between. CDR3 DNA: TGTGCCAGCAGTTACCGGGCAGGGCCCTCCTACGAGCAGTACTTC. This gives the protein CASSYRAGPSYEQYF.

There are many counts of this clonotype. The chain couples TRBV2 to TRBJ2-1, with TRBD2 identical over 8 bases. This CDR3 is built from 12 residues. The junction had 0 bases not matched to a gene; V was cut back by 11 bases and J by 0 bases. Germline values: CDR1 SNHLY, CDR2 FYNNEI. The DNA for the CDR3 is TGTGCCGGGACTAGCTCCTACAATGAGCAGTTCTTC. The encoded protein is CAGTSSYNEQFF.

This clonotype was picked up many times. The gene calls are TRBV29-1 and TRBJ2-3; D perhaps matches TRBD2 (6 bases). CDR3 length: 14 residues. Per the germline V gene, CDR1 is SQVTM and CDR2 is ANQGSEA. The CDR3 protein is CSLSAGRSADTQYF. The CDR3 DNA reads TGCAGTTTGTCGGCGGGGAGGTCGGCAGATACGCAGTATTTT.

This clonotype was found a few times. This sequence joins TRBV20-1 and TRBJ2-5, with a tentative D call TRBD1 (5 bases). Germline V gives CDR1 DFQATT, CDR2 SNEGSKA (reference sequence). V lost 2 bases and J lost 4, with 8 bases in between. There are 12 residues in the CDR3. As DNA, the CDR3 is TGCAGTGCTAGACAAACAGGAGAGACCCAGTACTTC. Translated, it gives CSARQTGETQYF.

This clonotype showed up just once. The chain links TRBV7-9 to TRBJ2-1, with D perhaps TRBD2 (6 bases). V was cut by 5 bases and J by 13 bases, with 21 bases left in between. This CDR3 is built from 14 residues. Germline V gives CDR1 SEHNR, CDR2 FQNEAQ (reference sequence). The CDR3 nucleotides are TGTGCCAGCAGCCCCGGCTTCTCGGGGGAGACCCAGTTCTTC. It specifies CASSPGFSGETQFF.